In its sample, the clone carrying this T cell receptor beta chain was seen many times. One entry per CDR3 protein results from TCRdb running MiXCR on the 5' RACE reads. The repertoire holds some 250,000 distinct CDR3 sequences, with more than 3.5% as singletons. These data are taken from a study of T cells after yellow fever vaccination. The TCR sequence derives from a man aged 18-30 years who received the YFV17D yellow fever vaccine. The sample consisted of PBMCs, taken 15 days after the yellow fever booster vaccination.

The CDR3 region has the DNA TGTGCCAGCAGTTTAGGACGGAACACAGATACGCAGTATTTT. This codes for CASSLGRNTDTQYF. The gene calls are TRBV27 and TRBJ2-3, with D unresolved. Germline assignment: CDR1 MNHEY and CDR2 SMNVEV (reference sequence). Trimming left V 2 bases short and J 2 bases short, with 8 bases between. There are 14 residues in the CDR3.